This T cell receptor (beta chain) is drawn from a study of blood T cell repertoires in COVID-19 (dated by TCRdb to 2019 to 2021). General notes on the study: Collaborator samples came from the United States, Italy and Spain and covered acute and convalescent phases of COVID-19. The dataset comprised deeply sampled blood TCRbeta repertoires from subjects exposed to, actively infected with, or recovered from COVID-19. The prospective study material was composed of cDNA or gDNA derived from T cells, B-cell-depleted T cells, or PBMCs. Sample metadata almost always included a de-identified subject ID, COVID-19 status, age in years and sex. Where available, HLA class I and class II types were taken from metadata supplied by the sample provider and were not determined by assay-based typing. The samples were drawn from two sources: the first 160 participants of the ongoing ImmuneRACE study, and 950 to 1,500 subjects contributed by 6 global collaborators. The repertoires were released in a freely available public database intended as a resource for research on the immune response to SARS-CoV-2. Broader findings and caveats from the paper: Clinical and demographic metadata were provided uncurated, with the amount varying by source and participant.

Of note for this clone: The antigen it recognizes is unknown. No qualities accompany the bases; no much larger clone lies one base away.

In Seattle, one collaborating source enrolled patients while the infection was active and tracked those patients longitudinally over the course of disease. Whole blood was collected in K2EDTA tubes by collaborating institutions according to the institutions' own protocols. Collaborator samples were shipped for TCRbeta analysis as frozen whole blood, isolated PBMCs, or DNA extracted from either sample type. The immunoSEQ Assay, a bias-controlled multiplex PCR, was used to amplify TCRbeta CDR3 regions from genomic DNA. The source study handled its data this way. Nucleated cell counts per sample were estimated from amplification of reference gene primers within the assay. Sequence reads were collapsed and filtered to measure the absolute abundance of every unique TCRbeta CDR3 rearrangement. Productive Simpson clonality was computed per sample as the square root of Simpson's diversity index over productive rearrangements. In its TCRdb copy, this immuneACCESS table keeps in-frame sequences only and misses some clones. Where compared with another copy, unresolved V genes explain less than half of these, and the others have no known cause. D and trimming were read from the DNA, whereas the V and J calls and clone size are those reported in that table. The sample has tens of thousands of clones on record, over 75% of them singletons. In total, the top ten clones hold 11% of the sample.

The germline V end is reduced by 4 bases and the J end by 2 bases; junction bases left unmatched: 2. Including cysteine and phenylalanine, the CDR3 has 13 amino acids. Only the CDR3 portion is preserved as DNA: 39 bases, with reading frame beginning at the first base. The germline V gene (reference sequence) provides CDR1 SGHNT and CDR2 YYREEE. This sequence uses TRBV5-4 and TRBJ1-2, and 7 junction bases match TRBD1. This clonotype originated in a man older than 75 with COVID-19, enrolled during active disease. The sequenced sample consisted of peripheral blood. The CDR3 reads CASSQGQNYGYTF. The nucleotides are TGTGCCAGCAGCCAGGGACAGAACTATGGCTACACCTTC.